These T cell receptor beta chains were read from a single sample in a study of PD-L1 blockade in urothelial cancer. This table comes from immunoSEQ multiplex PCR, and its TCRdb copy is limited to in-frame clones, with some not included. The sample lists fewer than 60,000 clones; about 85% were seen once. The sample in question was PBMCs, obtained around atezolizumab (anti-PD-L1) treatment. These receptors were taken from a man in his 70s with urothelial cancer. The CDR3 runs from the conserved cysteine through the conserved F or W. Each record gives: CDR3 protein, CDR3 DNA, J gene, D gene, clone size, V gene. The D gene is left open where the match is weak. Clone size is given for some rows only: seen once, a few or many times, or a class if the clone is expanded.

CDR3: CAISDPDRNTEAFF
DNA: TGTGCCATCAGTGACCCGGACAGGAACACTGAAGCTTTCTTT
J: TRBJ1-1
D: -
size: -
V: TRBV10-3

CDR3: CASSSQGEQYF
DNA: TGTGCCAGCAGTTCACAGGGGGAGCAGTACTTC
J: TRBJ2-7
D: TRBD1
size: -
V: TRBV6-5

CDR3: CASSRTSGTTDTQYF
DNA: TGTGCCAGCAGTCGAACTAGCGGAACCACAGATACGCAGTATTTT
J: TRBJ2-3
D: TRBD2
size: -
V: TRBV6-5

CDR3: CASAQQQGAKNTEAFF
DNA: TGTGCTAGTGCCCAACAACAGGGGGCCAAGAACACTGAAGCTTTCTTT
J: TRBJ1-1
D: TRBD1
size: few
V: TRBV12-5

CDR3: CASSPYGSSRGYTF
DNA: TGTGCCAGCAGTCCCTATGGATCCTCGAGGGGCTACACCTTC
J: TRBJ1-2
D: -
size: -
V: TRBV6-5

CDR3: CASKTGTGDQETQYF
DNA: TGTGCCAGTAAAACCGGGACAGGGGACCAAGAGACCCAGTACTTC
J: TRBJ2-5
D: TRBD1
size: -
V: TRBV19

CDR3: CASSLGSVNEKLFF
DNA: TGTGCCAGCAGCTTAGGCAGCGTTAATGAAAAACTGTTTTTT
J: TRBJ1-4
D: -
size: -
V: TRBV7-9

CDR3: CASSFDTGDQPQHF
DNA: TGTGCCAGTAGTTTTGATACAGGGGATCAGCCCCAGCATTTT
J: TRBJ1-5
D: TRBD1
size: -
V: TRBV19

CDR3: CASSLDFGLARPTDTQYF
DNA: TGTGCCAGCAGCTTAGATTTTGGACTAGCGCGACCCACAGATACGCAGTATTTT
J: TRBJ2-3
D: TRBD2
size: -
V: TRBV11-3

CDR3: CATSPRLADEQYF
DNA: TGTGCCACCAGCCCACGACTAGCGGACGAGCAGTACTTC
J: TRBJ2-7
D: TRBD2
size: -
V: TRBV15

CDR3: CASSPQGDNEQFF
DNA: TGCGCCAGCAGCCCACAGGGTGACAATGAGCAGTTCTTC
J: TRBJ2-1
D: -
size: -
V: TRBV5-1

CDR3: CAWKMAGAQGEQYF
DNA: TGTGCCTGGAAGATGGCAGGGGCGCAGGGCGAGCAGTACTTC
J: TRBJ2-7
D: -
size: -
V: TRBV30

CDR3: CASSDTEVEQYF
DNA: TGTGCCAGCAGTGATACGGAGGTCGAGCAGTACTTC
J: TRBJ2-7
D: -
size: -
V: TRBV2

CDR3: CAISESGQGTSDEQYF
DNA: TGTGCCATCAGTGAGTCGGGACAGGGGACAAGCGACGAGCAGTACTTC
J: TRBJ2-7
D: TRBD1
size: -
V: TRBV10-3

CDR3: CASSSGQAPSSGNEQFF
DNA: TGTGCCAGCAGCTCAGGACAGGCCCCTTCCTCAGGTAATGAGCAGTTCTTC
J: TRBJ2-1
D: TRBD1
size: -
V: TRBV7-9

CDR3: CASSLVGTGRTSGANVLTF
DNA: TGTGCCAGCAGCTTAGTTGGAACAGGGCGAACCTCTGGGGCCAACGTCCTGACTTTC
J: TRBJ2-6
D: -
size: -
V: TRBV7-6

CDR3: CASSAGLVFTGELFF
DNA: TGTGCCAGCAGCGCGGGACTAGTATTCACCGGGGAGCTGTTTTTT
J: TRBJ2-2
D: TRBD2
size: -
V: TRBV5-6

CDR3: CASSSDSNTGELFF
DNA: TGTGCCAGCAGTTCGGACTCGAACACCGGGGAGCTGTTTTTT
J: TRBJ2-2
D: -
size: -
V: TRBV28

CDR3: CASGTGTTYEQYF
DNA: TGTGCCAGTGGGACCGGGACAACCTACGAGCAGTACTTC
J: TRBJ2-7
D: -
size: -
V: TRBV19

CDR3: CASSEGLRTDTQYF
DNA: TGTGCCAGCAGTGAGGGACTTCGCACAGATACGCAGTATTTT
J: TRBJ2-3
D: -
size: -
V: TRBV2

CDR3: CARRRGARAEAFF
DNA: TGTGCCCGTAGACGGGGGGCCAGGGCTGAAGCTTTCTTT
J: TRBJ1-1
D: -
size: once
V: TRBV19

CDR3: CASNDRANEQFF
DNA: TGTGCCAGTAACGACAGGGCCAATGAGCAGTTCTTC
J: TRBJ2-1
D: TRBD1
size: -
V: TRBV19

CDR3: CASSLDAGLAHSDEQFF
DNA: TGTGCCAGCAGCTTAGATGCCGGACTAGCCCACTCAGATGAGCAGTTCTTC
J: TRBJ2-1
D: TRBD2
size: few
V: TRBV7-8

CDR3: CASSIARVGQPQHF
DNA: TGTGCCAGTAGTATAGCCAGGGTAGGTCAGCCCCAGCATTTT
J: TRBJ1-5
D: -
size: -
V: TRBV19

CDR3: CASSLVAGGLSNEQFF
DNA: TGTGCCAGCAGCTTAGTAGCGGGGGGGCTTAGCAATGAGCAGTTCTTC
J: TRBJ2-1
D: TRBD2
size: -
V: TRBV13

CDR3: CSAGQNTGELFF
DNA: TGCAGCGCGGGACAGAACACCGGGGAGCTGTTTTTT
J: TRBJ2-2
D: -
size: -
V: TRBV29-1

CDR3: CASSWTSGRPGELFF
DNA: TGCGCCAGCAGCTGGACTAGCGGGAGGCCCGGGGAGCTGTTTTTT
J: TRBJ2-2
D: TRBD2
size: -
V: TRBV5-1

CDR3: CASSRGSYMNTEAFF
DNA: TGTGCCAGCAGCCGGGGGTCGTATATGAACACTGAAGCTTTCTTT
J: TRBJ1-1
D: -
size: -
V: TRBV7-9

CDR3: CASSPPERQETQYF
DNA: TGTGCCAGCTCACCACCGGAGAGGCAAGAGACCCAGTACTTC
J: TRBJ2-5
D: -
size: -
V: TRBV18

CDR3: CASSLAQGAYEQYF
DNA: TGTGCCAGCAGTTTAGCACAGGGGGCTTACGAGCAGTACTTC
J: TRBJ2-7
D: TRBD1
size: few
V: TRBV28

CDR3: CASSSDWDSTDTQYF
DNA: TGTGCCAGCAGCTCGGACTGGGACTCCACAGATACGCAGTATTTT
J: TRBJ2-3
D: -
size: -
V: TRBV7-9

CDR3: CASHPSGTSTYNEQFF
DNA: TGTGCCAGCCACCCATCCGGGACATCAACTTACAATGAGCAGTTCTTC
J: TRBJ2-1
D: -
size: -
V: TRBV5-6

CDR3: CASSPHGGAANYGYTF
DNA: TGTGCCAGCAGTCCTCACGGGGGGGCGGCTAACTATGGCTACACCTTC
J: TRBJ1-2
D: -
size: -
V: TRBV28

CDR3: CASSPPAADTQYF
DNA: TGTGCCAGCAGTCCCCCGGCGGCAGATACGCAGTATTTT
J: TRBJ2-3
D: -
size: -
V: TRBV6-1

CDR3: CASSLYAGPYNEQFF
DNA: TGTGCCAGCAGCTTATATGCAGGTCCCTACAATGAGCAGTTCTTC
J: TRBJ2-1
D: -
size: -
V: TRBV7-6